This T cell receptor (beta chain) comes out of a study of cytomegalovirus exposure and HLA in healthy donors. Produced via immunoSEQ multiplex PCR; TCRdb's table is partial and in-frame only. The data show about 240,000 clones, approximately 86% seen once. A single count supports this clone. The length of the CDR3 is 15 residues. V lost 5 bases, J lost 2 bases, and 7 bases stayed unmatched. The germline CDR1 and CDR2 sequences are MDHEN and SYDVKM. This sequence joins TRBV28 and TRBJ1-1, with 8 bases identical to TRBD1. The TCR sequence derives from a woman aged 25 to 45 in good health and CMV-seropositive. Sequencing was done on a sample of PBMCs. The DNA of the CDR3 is TGTGCCAGCAGTCTCGGACAGGGCCAAAACACTGAAGCTTTCTTT. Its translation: CASSLGQGQNTEAFF.